Listed below are T cell receptor beta chains from one sample, sequenced in a study of control samples from healthy donors and cancer patients. Only in-frame clones appear in the TCRdb table, and some are missing; sequencing was by immunoSEQ multiplex PCR. Of 130,000 or so clones listed, roughly 89% are singletons. The source material was PBMCs. These receptors all stem from a man aged 50 to 59 with head and neck cancer. Both conserved end residues are trimmed from each CDR3.

J gene: TRBJ2-7
V gene: TRBV19
CDR3 length: 12
CDR3 protein: ASSMSSGSYEQY

J gene: TRBJ1-1
V gene: TRBV2
CDR3 length: 11
CDR3 protein: ASSGMLNTEAF

J gene: TRBJ2-3
V gene: TRBV7-6
CDR3 length: 14
CDR3 protein: ASSIIAGVTTDTQY

J gene: TRBJ1-1
V gene: TRBV18
CDR3 length: 11
CDR3 protein: ASSPQGGTEAF

J gene: TRBJ1-1
V gene: TRBV9
CDR3 length: 13
CDR3 protein: ASSAGDSYETEAF

J gene: TRBJ1-1
V gene: TRBV19
CDR3 length: 11
CDR3 protein: ASSIFGNTEAF

J gene: TRBJ1-1
V gene: TRBV18
CDR3 length: 14
CDR3 protein: ASSHPGFRASTEAF

J gene: TRBJ2-5
V gene: TRBV2
CDR3 length: 14
CDR3 protein: ASSGTSGSGQETQY

J gene: TRBJ2-7
V gene: TRBV10-2
CDR3 length: 12
CDR3 protein: ASSELVNPYEQY

J gene: TRBJ2-5
V gene: TRBV3-1/TRBV3-2
CDR3 length: 13
CDR3 protein: ASSQEWRGWETQY

J gene: TRBJ2-6
V gene: TRBV18
CDR3 length: 14
CDR3 protein: ASSPSQGQGANVLT